Included here is one TCR beta chain sequence, with context. This record comes from a study of OX40 agonist ivuxolimab in advanced cancers. Study background: The dose-escalation group included hepatocellular carcinoma, melanoma, renal cell carcinoma and head and neck cancer.

With baseline, cycle 4 day 1, and cycle 7 day 1 as timepoints, blood was sampled. The CDR3 spans 11 residues. Germline values: CDR1 SQVTM, CDR2 ANQGSEA. Trimming left V 6 bases short and J 1 base short, with 7 bases between. Clones were read by immunoSEQ multiplex PCR, and TCRdb kept only the in-frame ones, dropping some. Of about 58,000 clones listed, 80% to 90% are singletons. The sequence was collected from an adult with an advanced solid tumor such as melanoma, head and neck, liver or kidney cancer. This chain links TRBV29-1 with TRBJ2-7; D is possibly TRBD1 (6 bases). This sample comprised CD4+ or CD8+ T cells sorted from blood, obtained in a trial of the OX40 agonist ivuxolimab. The CDR3 sequence is CSVGQSYEQYF. The CDR3 nucleotides are TGCAGCGTCGGACAGTCCTACGAGCAGTACTTC.